The 19 T cell receptor beta chains below were found in one sample sequenced in a study of cytomegalovirus exposure and HLA in healthy donors. The study ran its PCR with 60 Vbeta and 13 Jbeta primers. The assay was immunoSEQ multiplex PCR, and TCRdb's table has in-frame clones only and misses some. The sample holds 180,000 or so clones, 70% to 85% seen once. Source material: PBMCs. Receptors were obtained from a human donor in good health.

The V call is TRBV6-5, the J call TRBJ2-7, with 7 bases identical to TRBD1. The CDR3 extends over 15 amino acids. CDR1 MNHEY and CDR2 SVGAGI come from the germline V gene. The trim removed 5 bases at V and 3 bases at J, leaving 10 bases unmatched. The CDR3 region has the DNA TGTGCCAGCAGTCCGATCACAGGGGAGTTCTACGAGCAGTACTTC. Translating it yields CASSPITGEFYEQYF.

This rearrangement joins TRBV7-3 to TRBJ2-3; the match to TRBD2 covers 7 bases. Trimming at V came to 5 bases and at J to 0 bases, leaving 5 bases not matched to a gene. The CDR3 extends over 15 amino acids. Germline CDR1 reads SGHTA; CDR2 reads FQGTGA. CDR3 region: CASSVSGASTDTQYF. The CDR3 DNA sequence: TGTGCCAGCAGCGTAAGCGGGGCTAGCACAGATACGCAGTATTTT.

The gene calls are TRBV6-6 and TRBJ2-7; no clear D. Germline V lookup: CDR1 MNHNY, CDR2 SVGAGI (reference sequence). Trimming pared 7 bases from V and 3 bases from J, leaving 7 bases between. This CDR3 contains 11 residues. For the CDR3, the DNA is TGTGCCAGCACCGCACTCTACGAGCAGTACTTC. Its protein product is CASTALYEQYF.

This chain links TRBV6-1 with TRBJ1-1; perhaps TRBD1 as D (6 bases). The CDR3 extends over 13 amino acids. Germline V gene sequence: CDR1 MNHNS, CDR2 SASEGT. Deletions cut 4 bases from V and 6 bases from J, with 12 bases between. CDR3 nucleotides: TGTGCCAGCAGTGCCGGACAGAGGGCTGAAGCTTTCTTT. Translating gives CASSAGQRAEAFF.

The genes are TRBV5-1 and TRBJ1-1, with TRBD1 as a possible D gene (5 bases). Deletions cut 2 bases from V and 4 bases from J, with 9 bases between. From germline, CDR1 is SGHRS and CDR2 YFSETQ. This CDR3 has 13 amino acids. CDR3 DNA: TGCGCCAGCAGCTTCAGCGGGGGCACTGAAGCTTTCTTT. Its protein product is CASSFSGGTEAFF.

Only one count was recorded for this clone. This CDR3 is also generated by other DNA sequences in the sample. V gene TRBV6-5 combines with J gene TRBJ1-2; tentatively, D is TRBD1 (6 bases). Germline CDR1 reads MNHEY; CDR2 reads SVGAGI. Trimming stripped 5 bases from V and 2 bases from J, with 9 bases between. CDR3 length: 13 residues. CDR3 coding DNA: TGTGCCAGCAGTCGCGGACAGAACTATGGCTACACCTTC. It encodes CASSRGQNYGYTF.

The table lists this clone with a few counts. This chain links TRBV30 with TRBJ2-3; TRBD2 matches 11 bases. The trim removed 7 bases at V and 6 bases at J, leaving 6 bases unmatched. The CDR3 totals 13 residues. Germline CDR1 is GTSNPN and CDR2 is SVGIG (reference sequence). The CDR3, as DNA: TGTGCCTATAGCGGGGGGGCCTGGGATACGCAGTATTTT. Amino acid sequence: CAYSGGAWDTQYF. Together with reference TRBV30 and TRBJ2-3, the CDR3 gives the full variable domain: SQTIHQWPATLVQPVGSPLSLECTVEGTSNPNLYWYRQAAGRGLQLLFYSVGIGQISSEVPQNLSASRPQDRQFILSSKKLLLSDSGFYLCAYSGGAWDTQYFGPGTRLTVL.

V usage is TRBV5-4 and J usage is TRBJ2-1; the match to TRBD2 covers 7 bases. Losses at the gene ends were 0 bases for V and 2 bases for J; bases not matched to a gene: 5. The germline V gene encodes CDR1 SGHNT and CDR2 YYREEE (reference sequence). CDR3 length: 16 amino acids. CDR3 in amino acids: CASSLDLAEAYNEQFF. The CDR3 DNA sequence: TGTGCCAGCAGCTTGGATCTAGCGGAGGCCTACAATGAGCAGTTCTTC.

The chain uses TRBV7-9 and TRBJ2-7; TRBD2 agrees at 7 bases. Germline trimming cut 5 bases from V and 3 bases from J; bases unmatched to any gene: 13. The germline V gene encodes CDR1 SEHNR and CDR2 FQNEAQ (reference sequence). This CDR3 is built from 16 residues. The CDR3: CASSPRAGRGIYEQYF. DNA for the CDR3: TGTGCCAGCAGCCCGAGAGCGGGACGGGGGATCTACGAGCAGTACTTC.

The genes are TRBV7-2 and TRBJ1-5; D is unresolved. CDR3 size: 13 residues. CDR1 SGHTA and CDR2 FQGNSA come from the germline V gene. Trimming removed 3 bases at V and 6 bases at J, with 9 bases between. The CDR3 nucleotides are TGTGCCAGCAGCTTCCAGTCAGGTCAGCCCCAGCATTTT. Translation: CASSFQSGQPQHF.

The V gene is TRBV7-9, the J gene TRBJ1-2, with D perhaps matching TRBD1 (6 bases). Between the trimmed V and J ends, which lost 5 bases and 7 bases, there was a span of 14 bases. CDR3 length: 13 amino acids. The germline V gene has CDR1 SEHNR and CDR2 FQNEAQ (reference sequence). The CDR3 coding sequence is TGTGCCAGCAGCCAACCTCAGGGGTTTGGCTACACCTTC. Its translation: CASSQPQGFGYTF.

The genes are TRBV9 and TRBJ1-2; the match to TRBD1 covers 9 bases. Germline lookup yields CDR1 SGDLS and CDR2 YYNGEE. The CDR3 consists of 16 residues. After removal of 0 bases from V and 2 bases from J, the junction contained 5 bases not matched to a gene. CDR3 amino acids: CASSVGRQGDNYGYTF. The CDR3 DNA follows: TGTGCCAGCAGCGTAGGGAGACAGGGGGACAACTATGGCTACACCTTC.

The rearrangement joins TRBV27 to TRBJ2-7; D possibly corresponds to TRBD1 (6 bases). Trimming stripped 5 bases from V and 2 bases from J, with 19 bases between. Germline V gives CDR1 MNHEY, CDR2 SMNVEV (reference sequence). This CDR3 has 16 residues. CDR3 DNA sequence: TGTGCCAGCAGTCCCTCTCAGGGGCTTGTGGCCTACGAGCAGTACTTC. Protein: CASSPSQGLVAYEQYF.

This clone was seen more than once but under ten times. V gene TRBV5-1 combines with J gene TRBJ1-2, with 7 bases matching TRBD1. The V segment lost 0 bases and the J segment 5 bases; nucleotides outside the gene matches: 10. This CDR3 comprises 16 residues. Germline CDR1 reads SGHRS; CDR2 reads YFSETQ. Here the CDR3 reads CASSLAGTAQGYGYTF. The CDR3 DNA follows: TGCGCCAGCAGCTTGGCCGGGACAGCCCAGGGTTATGGCTACACCTTC.

V usage is TRBV19 and J usage is TRBJ1-3, with 7 bases matching TRBD1. This CDR3 is 14 amino acids long. Germline-derived CDR1 and CDR2 are LNHDA and SQIVND (reference sequence). After removal of 5 bases from V and 4 bases from J, the junction contained 5 bases not matched to a gene. The CDR3 is CASSVPGGGNTIYF. Here the CDR3 DNA reads TGTGCCAGTAGTGTACCAGGGGGAGGAAACACCATATATTTT.

The genes are TRBV6-1 and TRBJ2-7, with 8 bases aligning to TRBD1. V was pared by 6 bases and J by 3 bases, with 4 bases of the junction left unmatched. The germline gives CDR1 MNHNS, CDR2 SASEGT. This CDR3 has 13 amino acids. The CDR3 DNA reads TGTGCCAGCAGGAACAGGGGGTACTACGAGCAGTACTTC. Protein product: CASRNRGYYEQYF.

The V call is TRBV19, the J call TRBJ1-2; D possibly corresponds to TRBD1 (5 bases). The CDR3 consists of 13 residues. Between the trimmed V and J ends, which lost 3 bases and 4 bases, there was a span of 9 bases. Germline lookup yields CDR1 LNHDA and CDR2 SQIVND (reference sequence). CDR3 loop: CASSMKGFYGYTF. CDR3 nucleotide sequence: TGTGCCAGTAGTATGAAGGGGTTCTATGGCTACACCTTC.

J is TRBJ1-2 and V is TRBV5-1, with a weak D call TRBD1 (6 bases). Germline V CDR1 and CDR2: SGHRS, YFSETQ. The CDR3 totals 14 residues. V lost 3 bases and J lost 1, with 10 bases in between. CDR3 DNA: TGCGCCAGCAGCTACGGACAGAGTAACTATGGCTACACCTTC. It specifies CASSYGQSNYGYTF. Variable domain in full (rest from reference TRBV5-1 and TRBJ1-2): KAGVTQTPRYLIKTRGQQVTLSCSPISGHRSVSWYQQTPGQGLQFLFEYFSETQRNKGNFPGRFSGRQFSNSRSEMNVSTLELGDSALYLCASSYGQSNYGYTFGSGTRLTVV.

The CDR3 loop is CASSFSWGDGYTF. CDR3 nucleotides: TGTGCCAGCAGCTTCAGTTGGGGAGATGGCTACACCTTC. V gene TRBV7-2 combines with J gene TRBJ1-2; D gene uncertain. CDR3 size: 13 residues. CDR1 is SGHTA and CDR2 is FQGNSA in the germline V gene. The V and J ends lost 3 bases and 6 bases respectively, with 11 bases between them.